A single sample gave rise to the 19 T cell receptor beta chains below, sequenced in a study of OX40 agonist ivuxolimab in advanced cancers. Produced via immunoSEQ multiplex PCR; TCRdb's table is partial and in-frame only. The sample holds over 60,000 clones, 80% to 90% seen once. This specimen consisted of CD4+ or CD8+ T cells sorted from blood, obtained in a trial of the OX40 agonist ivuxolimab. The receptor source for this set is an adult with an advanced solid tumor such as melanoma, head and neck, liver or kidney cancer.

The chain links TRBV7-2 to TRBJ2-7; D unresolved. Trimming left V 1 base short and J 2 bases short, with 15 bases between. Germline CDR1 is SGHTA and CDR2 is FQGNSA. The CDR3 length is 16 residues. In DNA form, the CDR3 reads TGTGCCAGCAGCTTAGGATATGGAGATTCAACCTACGAGCAGTACTTC. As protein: CASSLGYGDSTYEQYF.

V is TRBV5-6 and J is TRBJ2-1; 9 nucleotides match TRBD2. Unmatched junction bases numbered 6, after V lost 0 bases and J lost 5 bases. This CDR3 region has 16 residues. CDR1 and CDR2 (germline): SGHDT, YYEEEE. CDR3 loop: CASSLAQREANNEQFF. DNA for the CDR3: TGTGCCAGCAGCTTGGCGCAGCGGGAGGCCAACAATGAGCAGTTCTTC. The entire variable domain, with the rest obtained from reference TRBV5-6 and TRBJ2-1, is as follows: DAGVTQSPTHLIKTRGQQVTLRCSPKSGHDTVSWYQQALGQGPQFIFQYYEEEERQRGNFPDRFSGHQFPNYSSELNVNALLLGDSALYLCASSLAQREANNEQFFGPGTRLTVL.

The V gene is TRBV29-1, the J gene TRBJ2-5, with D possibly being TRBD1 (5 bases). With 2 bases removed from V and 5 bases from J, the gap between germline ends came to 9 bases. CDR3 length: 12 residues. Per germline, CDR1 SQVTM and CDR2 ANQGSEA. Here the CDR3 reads CSVEWGQETQYF. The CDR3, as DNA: TGCAGCGTTGAATGGGGCCAGGAGACCCAGTACTTC.

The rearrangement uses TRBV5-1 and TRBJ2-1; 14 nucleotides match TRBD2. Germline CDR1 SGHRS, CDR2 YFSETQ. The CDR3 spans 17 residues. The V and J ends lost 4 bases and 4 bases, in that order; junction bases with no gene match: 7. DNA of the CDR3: TGCGCCAGCAGCCCCGGACTAGCGGGGGGACAGTACAATGAGCAGTTCTTC. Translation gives CASSPGLAGGQYNEQFF.

The CDR3 reads CASSEVSYNEQFF. CDR3 coding DNA: TGTGCCAGCAGTGAAGTCAGTTACAATGAGCAGTTCTTC. The V and J genes are TRBV2 and TRBJ2-1; D is unclear. There are 13 residues in the CDR3. Germline values: CDR1 SNHLY, CDR2 FYNNEI. Trimming left V 1 base short and J 4 bases short, with 5 bases between. The full variable domain, its missing parts supplied by reference TRBV2 and TRBJ2-1, is EPEVTQTPSHQVTQMGQEVILRCVPISNHLYFYWYRQILGQKVEFLVSFYNNEISEKSEIFDDQFSVERPDGSNFTLKIRSTKLEDSAMYFCASSEVSYNEQFFGPGTRLTVL.

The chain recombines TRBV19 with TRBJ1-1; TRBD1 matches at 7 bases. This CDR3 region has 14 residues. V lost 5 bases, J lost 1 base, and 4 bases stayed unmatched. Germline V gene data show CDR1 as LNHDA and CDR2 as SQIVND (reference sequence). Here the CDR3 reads CASSGTVANTEAFF. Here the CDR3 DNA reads TGTGCCAGTAGTGGGACAGTTGCGAACACTGAAGCTTTCTTT.

In DNA, the CDR3 is TGTGCCAGCAGCTTGATTCAGGGGGCGGGCTACACCTTC. It encodes CASSLIQGAGYTF. The J gene is TRBJ1-2, the V gene TRBV7-2; 8 bases map to TRBD1. Germline-derived CDR1 and CDR2 are SGHTA and FQGNSA. V gave up 3 bases and J gave up 8 bases; unmatched junction bases: 5. The CDR3 covers 13 residues. Filled out from reference TRBV7-2 and TRBJ1-2, the complete variable domain reads GAGVSQSPSNKVTEKGKDVELRCDPISGHTALYWYRQSLGQGLEFLIYFQGNSAPDKSGLPSDRFSAERTGGSVSTLTIQRTQQEDSAVYLCASSLIQGAGYTFGSGTRLTVV.

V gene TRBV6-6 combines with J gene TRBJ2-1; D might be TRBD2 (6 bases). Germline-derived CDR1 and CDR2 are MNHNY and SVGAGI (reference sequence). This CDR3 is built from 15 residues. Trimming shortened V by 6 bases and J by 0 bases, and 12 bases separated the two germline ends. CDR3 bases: TGTGCCAGCAGCCGGGACTTCTCCTCCTACAATGAGCAGTTCTTC. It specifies CASSRDFSSYNEQFF.

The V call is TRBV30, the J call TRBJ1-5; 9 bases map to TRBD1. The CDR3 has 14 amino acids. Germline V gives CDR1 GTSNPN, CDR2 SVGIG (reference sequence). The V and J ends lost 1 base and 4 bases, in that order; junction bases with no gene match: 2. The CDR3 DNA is TGTGCCTGGAGTGCGGACAGGGGAAATCAGCCCCAGCATTTT. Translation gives CAWSADRGNQPQHF.

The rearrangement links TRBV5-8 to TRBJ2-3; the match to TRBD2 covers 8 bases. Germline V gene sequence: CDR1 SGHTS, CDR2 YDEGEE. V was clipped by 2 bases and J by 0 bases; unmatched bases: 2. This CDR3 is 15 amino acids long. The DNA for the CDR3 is TGTGCCAGCAGCTTCGGCGGGAGGAGCACAGATACGCAGTATTTT. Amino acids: CASSFGGRSTDTQYF.

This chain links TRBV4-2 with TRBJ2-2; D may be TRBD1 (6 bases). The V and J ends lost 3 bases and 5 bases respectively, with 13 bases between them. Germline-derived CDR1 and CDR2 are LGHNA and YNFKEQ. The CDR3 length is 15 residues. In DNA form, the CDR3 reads TGTGCCAGCAGCCAGGGTATAGGGGGAACCGGGGAGCTGTTTTTT. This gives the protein CASSQGIGGTGELFF.

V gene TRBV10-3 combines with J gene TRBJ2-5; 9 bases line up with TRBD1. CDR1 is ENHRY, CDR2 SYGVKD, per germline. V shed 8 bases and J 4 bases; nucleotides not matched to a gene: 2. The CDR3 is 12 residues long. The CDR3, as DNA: TGTGCCATCGGACAGGGGAGAGAGACCCAGTACTTC. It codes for CAIGQGRETQYF.

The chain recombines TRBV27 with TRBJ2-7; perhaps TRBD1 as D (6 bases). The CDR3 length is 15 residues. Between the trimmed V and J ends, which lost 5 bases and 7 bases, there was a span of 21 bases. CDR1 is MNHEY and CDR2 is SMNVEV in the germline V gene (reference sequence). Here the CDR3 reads CASSLGPQGLGEQYF. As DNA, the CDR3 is TGTGCCAGCAGTCTTGGCCCGCAGGGGCTAGGGGAGCAGTACTTC.

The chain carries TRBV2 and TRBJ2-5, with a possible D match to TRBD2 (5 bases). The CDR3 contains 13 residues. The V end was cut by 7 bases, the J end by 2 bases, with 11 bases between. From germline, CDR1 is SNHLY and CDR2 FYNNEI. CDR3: CASTGGPQETQYF. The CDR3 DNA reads TGTGCCAGCACGGGCGGGCCTCAAGAGACCCAGTACTTC.

The CDR3 loop reads CASSRREANTEAFF. The CDR3 region has the DNA TGTGCCAGCTCACGTCGGGAAGCGAACACTGAAGCTTTCTTT. V usage is TRBV18 and J usage is TRBJ1-1; no clear D. The CDR3 length is 14 residues. Looked up from germline, CDR1 is KGHSH and CDR2 is LQKENI. Trimming removed 4 bases at V and 1 base at J, with 10 bases between.

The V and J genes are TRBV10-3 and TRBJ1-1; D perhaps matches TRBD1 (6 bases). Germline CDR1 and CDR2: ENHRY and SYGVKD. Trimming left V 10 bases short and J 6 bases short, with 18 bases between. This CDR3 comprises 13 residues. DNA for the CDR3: TGTGCCAGCAGACAGGACCAAGTGGCTGAAGCTTTCTTT. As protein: CASRQDQVAEAFF.

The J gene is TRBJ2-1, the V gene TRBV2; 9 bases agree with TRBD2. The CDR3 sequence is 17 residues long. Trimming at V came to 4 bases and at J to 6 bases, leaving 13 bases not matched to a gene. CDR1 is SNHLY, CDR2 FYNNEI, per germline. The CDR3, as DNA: TGTGCCAGCAGTGTCATGGGAGGGCTAGCGGGGCTCAATGAGCAGTTCTTC. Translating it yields CASSVMGGLAGLNEQFF.

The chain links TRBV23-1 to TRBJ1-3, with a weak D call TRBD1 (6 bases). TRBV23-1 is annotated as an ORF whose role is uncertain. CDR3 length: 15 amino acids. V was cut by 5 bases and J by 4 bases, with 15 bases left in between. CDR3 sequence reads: CASSSRGARGNTIYF. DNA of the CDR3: TGCGCCAGCAGTTCACGGGGGGCGAGGGGAAACACCATATATTTT.

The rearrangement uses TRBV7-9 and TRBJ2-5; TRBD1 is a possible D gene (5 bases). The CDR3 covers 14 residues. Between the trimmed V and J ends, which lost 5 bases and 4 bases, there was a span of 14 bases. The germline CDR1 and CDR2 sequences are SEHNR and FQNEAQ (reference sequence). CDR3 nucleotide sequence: TGTGCCAGCAGCCCGCCCAGGGTTACAGAGACCCAGTACTTC. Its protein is CASSPPRVTETQYF.